The T cell receptor beta chain described here comes from a study of shared clonotypes between healthy human individuals. The study, taken as a whole, reports: Read depth was anticipated to influence clonotype sharing among donors.

Details on this clone: Its antigen remains unknown.

CD4+ cell separation produced CD45RA+ naive and CD45RA-negative memory subsets. For sorted subsets, about 200 ng DNA per replicate equaled 33,000 or so T cell genomes. Repertoires were generated with immunoSEQ multiplex PCR, while TCRdb's copy carries only in-frame clones and drops some. The sample shows roughly 1.4 million clones, approximately 98.5% of them seen only once. This TCR came from a man under 40 in good health. The material sequenced was naive CD4+ T cells sorted from blood. Subset specified: CD45RA+ positively selected.

The CDR3 loop reads CASSLASETGYTF. DNA of the CDR3: TGCGCCAGCAGCTTGGCCAGTGAGACGGGCTACACCTTC. V usage is TRBV5-1 and J usage is TRBJ1-2, with D unclear. Looked up from germline, CDR1 is SGHRS and CDR2 is YFSETQ. Deletions cut 0 bases from V and 8 bases from J, with 11 bases between. The CDR3 is made up of 13 amino acids.